These 6 T cell receptor beta chains were sequenced from one sample in a study of T-cell reconstitution after alpha-beta-depleted transplantation in children. Preparation of the TCRbeta library was carried out with unique molecular identifiers. TCRdb reprocessed the PCR reads via MiXCR and lists one record per CDR3 protein. The table lists about 500,000 distinct CDR3 sequences, approximately 29% of them singletons. The specimen comprised PBMCs from the stem cell graft donor, sampled from the stem cell graft. The source of these receptors is a human donor who donated a stem cell graft to a child with aplastic anemia.

The J gene is TRBJ2-5, the V gene TRBV20-1; 16 bases agree with TRBD2. This CDR3 is 17 amino acids long. Germline V gene sequence: CDR1 DFQATT, CDR2 SNEGSKA (reference sequence). J gave up 1 base and V 6 bases, and 8 bases lay outside the gene matches. For the CDR3, the DNA is TGCAGTGCGGCCGGGACTAGCGGGAGGGCCTTCCAAGAGACCCAGTACTTC. Protein product: CSAAGTSGRAFQETQYF.

This clonotype was counted a few times. The chain combines TRBV5-1 with TRBJ2-4; D gene uncertain. Trimming cost V 3 bases and J 5 bases, with 9 bases left between them. Looked up from germline, CDR1 is SGHRS and CDR2 is YFSETQ. The CDR3 spans 13 residues. For the CDR3, the DNA is TGCGCCAGCAGCTCGGTGATAGAAAACATTCAGTACTTC. As protein: CASSSVIENIQYF.

This clonotype was seen a single time. The chain couples TRBV5-1 to TRBJ2-1, with D possibly TRBD2 on 5 matching bases. V shed 0 bases and J shed 3 bases, with 13 bases lying between them. The CDR3 runs 16 residues. Per the germline V gene, CDR1 is SGHRS and CDR2 is YFSETQ. In nucleotides, the CDR3 is TGCGCCAGCAGCTTGGCAAGGACTGGAGGCTACAATGAGCAGTTCTTC. Encoded protein: CASSLARTGGYNEQFF.

V is TRBV9 and J is TRBJ1-1, with 8 bases identical to TRBD1. This CDR3 is built from 16 residues. V was clipped by 1 base and J by 1 base; unmatched bases: 6. Looked up from germline, CDR1 is SGDLS and CDR2 is YYNGEE. The CDR3 nucleotides read TGTGCCAGCAGCGTACTGACAGGGGATACGAACACTGAAGCTTTCTTT. This encodes CASSVLTGDTNTEAFF.

V and J are TRBV5-1 and TRBJ2-1; TRBD2 matches at 15 bases. V was clipped by 4 bases and J by 8 bases; unmatched bases: 7. CDR1 and CDR2 from the germline V gene are SGHRS and YFSETQ. This CDR3 spans 16 amino acids. The CDR3 here is CASSIGLAGGLDEQFF. CDR3 DNA: TGCGCCAGCAGCATCGGACTAGCGGGAGGGCTGGATGAGCAGTTCTTC.

V is TRBV15 and J is TRBJ1-2; possibly TRBD1 for D (6 bases). V lost 5 bases to trimming and J lost 3 bases, with 19 bases between them. CDR1 is LNHNV, CDR2 YYDKDF, per germline (reference sequence). CDR3 length: 16 amino acids. CDR3 amino acids: CATSRPHRVEYYGYTF. The CDR3, as DNA: TGTGCCACCAGCCGCCCACACAGGGTCGAGTACTATGGCTACACCTTC. Together with reference TRBV15 and TRBJ1-2, the CDR3 gives the full variable domain: DAMVIQNPRYQVTQFGKPVTLSCSQTLNHNVMYWYQQKSSQAPKLLFHYYDKDFNNEADTPDNFQSRRPNTSFCFLDIRSPGLGDTAMYLCATSRPHRVEYYGYTFGSGTRLTVV.